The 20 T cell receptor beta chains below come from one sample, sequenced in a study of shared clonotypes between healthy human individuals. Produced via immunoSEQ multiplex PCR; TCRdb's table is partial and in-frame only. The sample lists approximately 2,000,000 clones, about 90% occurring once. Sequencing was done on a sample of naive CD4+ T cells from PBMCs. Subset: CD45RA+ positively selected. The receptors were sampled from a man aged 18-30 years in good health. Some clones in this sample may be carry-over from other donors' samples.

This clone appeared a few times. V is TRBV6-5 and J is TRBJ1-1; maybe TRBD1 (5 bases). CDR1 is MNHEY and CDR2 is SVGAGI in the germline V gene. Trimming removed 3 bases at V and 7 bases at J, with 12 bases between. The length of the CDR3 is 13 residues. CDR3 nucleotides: TGTGCCAGCAGTTATAGGGTGACAGATGAAGCTTTCTTT. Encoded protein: CASSYRVTDEAFF.

CDR3 residues: CASSLRHQANYGYTF. For the CDR3, the DNA is TGTGCCAGCAGTTTACGACACCAAGCTAACTATGGCTACACCTTC. J is TRBJ1-2 and V is TRBV27; D gene ambiguous. Germline V gene data show CDR1 as MNHEY and CDR2 as SMNVEV (reference sequence). Trimming took off 2 bases at V and 0 bases at J, with 10 bases between the two ends. The CDR3 covers 15 residues.

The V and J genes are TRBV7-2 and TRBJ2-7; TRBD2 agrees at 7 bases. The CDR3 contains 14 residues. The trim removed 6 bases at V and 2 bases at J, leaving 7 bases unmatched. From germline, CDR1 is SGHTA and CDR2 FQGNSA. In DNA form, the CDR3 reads TGTGCCAGCAGTCTCCTAGCGGAAACCTACGAGCAGTACTTC. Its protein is CASSLLAETYEQYF.

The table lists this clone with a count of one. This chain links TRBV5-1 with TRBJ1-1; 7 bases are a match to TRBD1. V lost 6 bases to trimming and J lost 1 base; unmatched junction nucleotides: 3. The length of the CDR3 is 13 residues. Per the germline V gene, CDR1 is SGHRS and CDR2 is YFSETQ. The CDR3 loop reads CASTRDRNTEAFF. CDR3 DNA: TGCGCCAGCACCCGGGACAGGAACACTGAAGCTTTCTTT.

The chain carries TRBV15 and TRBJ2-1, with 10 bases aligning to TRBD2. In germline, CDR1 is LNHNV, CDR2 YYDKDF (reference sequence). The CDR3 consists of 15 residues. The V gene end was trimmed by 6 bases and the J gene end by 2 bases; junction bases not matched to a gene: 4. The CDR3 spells CATSRTSGTYNEQFF. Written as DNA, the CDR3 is TGTGCCACCAGTCGGACTAGCGGCACCTACAATGAGCAGTTCTTC.

CDR3 sequence reads: CASRRQPGELFF. In nucleotides, the CDR3 is TGTGCCAGCAGGCGTCAACCCGGGGAGCTGTTTTTT. V usage is TRBV5-6 and J usage is TRBJ2-2; no firm D call. Germline V gene lookup returns CDR1 SGHDT and CDR2 YYEEEE. V was shortened by 5 bases and J by 6 bases, with 8 bases between the two germline ends. There are 12 residues in the CDR3. Supplemented by reference TRBV5-6 and TRBJ2-2, the full variable domain reads DAGVTQSPTHLIKTRGQQVTLRCSPKSGHDTVSWYQQALGQGPQFIFQYYEEEERQRGNFPDRFSGHQFPNYSSELNVNALLLGDSALYLCASRRQPGELFFGEGSRLTVL.

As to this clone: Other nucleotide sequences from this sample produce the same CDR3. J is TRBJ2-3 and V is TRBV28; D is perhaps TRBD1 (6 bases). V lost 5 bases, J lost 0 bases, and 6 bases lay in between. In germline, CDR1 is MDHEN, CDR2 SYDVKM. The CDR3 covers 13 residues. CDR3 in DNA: TGTGCCAGCAGTACAGGGAGCACAGATACGCAGTATTTT. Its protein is CASSTGSTDTQYF. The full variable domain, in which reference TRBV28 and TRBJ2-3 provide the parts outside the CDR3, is DVKVTQSSRYLVKRTGEKVFLECVQDMDHENMFWYRQDPGLGLRLIYFSYDVKMKEKGDIPEGYSVSREKKERFSLILESASTNQTSMYLCASSTGSTDTQYFGPGTRLTVL.

The DNA of the CDR3 is TGCGCCAGCAGCCAAGAGGCCGGAACGCTAGCCAAAAACATTCAGTACTTC. Translating gives CASSQEAGTLAKNIQYF. V usage is TRBV4-3 and J usage is TRBJ2-4; the D is unclear. The germline V gene encodes CDR1 LGHNA and CDR2 YSLEER. Trimming left V 0 bases short and J 0 bases short, with 12 bases between. The CDR3 has 17 residues.

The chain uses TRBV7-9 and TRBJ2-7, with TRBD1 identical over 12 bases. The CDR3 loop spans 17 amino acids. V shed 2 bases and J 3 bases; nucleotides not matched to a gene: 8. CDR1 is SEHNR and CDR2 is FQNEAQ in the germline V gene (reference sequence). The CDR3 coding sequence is TGTGCCAGCAGCTTATCAACGGGGACAGGGGGCCTCTACGAGCAGTACTTC. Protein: CASSLSTGTGGLYEQYF.

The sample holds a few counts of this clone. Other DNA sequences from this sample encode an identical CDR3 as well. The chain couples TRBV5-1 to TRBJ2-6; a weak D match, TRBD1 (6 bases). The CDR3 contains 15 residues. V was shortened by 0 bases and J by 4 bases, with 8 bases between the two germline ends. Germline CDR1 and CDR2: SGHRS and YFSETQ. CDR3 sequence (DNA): TGCGCCAGCAGCTTGGACAGGGCCGGGGCCAACGTCCTGACTTTC. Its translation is CASSLDRAGANVLTF. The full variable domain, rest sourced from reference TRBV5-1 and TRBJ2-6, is KAGVTQTPRYLIKTRGQQVTLSCSPISGHRSVSWYQQTPGQGLQFLFEYFSETQRNKGNFPGRFSGRQFSNSRSEMNVSTLELGDSALYLCASSLDRAGANVLTFGAGSRLTVL.

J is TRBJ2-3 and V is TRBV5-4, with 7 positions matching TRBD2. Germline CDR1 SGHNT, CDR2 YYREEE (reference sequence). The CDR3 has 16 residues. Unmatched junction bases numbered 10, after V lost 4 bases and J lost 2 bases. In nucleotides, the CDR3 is TGTGCCAGCAGCCCCGGGCCGGGAGGACCCACAGATACGCAGTATTTT. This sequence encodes CASSPGPGGPTDTQYF.

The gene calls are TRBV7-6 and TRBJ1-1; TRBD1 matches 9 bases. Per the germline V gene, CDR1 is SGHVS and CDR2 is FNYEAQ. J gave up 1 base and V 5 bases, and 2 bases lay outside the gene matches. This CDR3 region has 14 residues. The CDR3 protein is CASSRGQGNTEAFF. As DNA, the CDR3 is TGTGCCAGCAGCCGGGGACAGGGGAACACTGAAGCTTTCTTT.

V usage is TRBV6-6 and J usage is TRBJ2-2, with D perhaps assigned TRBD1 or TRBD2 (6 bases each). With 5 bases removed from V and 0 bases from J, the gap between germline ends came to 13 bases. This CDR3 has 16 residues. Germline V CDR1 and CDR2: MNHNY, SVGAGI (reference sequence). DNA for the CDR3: TGTGCCAGCAGTCTCAGGGGACTCGCGAACACCGGGGAGCTGTTTTTT. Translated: CASSLRGLANTGELFF.

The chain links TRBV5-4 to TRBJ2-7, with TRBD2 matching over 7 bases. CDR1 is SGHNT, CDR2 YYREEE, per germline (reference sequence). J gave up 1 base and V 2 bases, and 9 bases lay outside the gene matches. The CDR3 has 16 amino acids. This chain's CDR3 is CASSFVGGIHSYEQYF. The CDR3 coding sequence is TGTGCCAGCAGCTTTGTCGGGGGGATCCATTCCTACGAGCAGTACTTC.

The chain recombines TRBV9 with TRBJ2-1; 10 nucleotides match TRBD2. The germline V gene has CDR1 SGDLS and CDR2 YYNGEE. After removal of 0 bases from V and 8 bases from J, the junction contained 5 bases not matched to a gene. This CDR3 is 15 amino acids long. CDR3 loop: CASSVGLAGVYEQFF. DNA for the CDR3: TGTGCCAGCAGCGTAGGTCTAGCGGGAGTCTATGAGCAGTTCTTC.

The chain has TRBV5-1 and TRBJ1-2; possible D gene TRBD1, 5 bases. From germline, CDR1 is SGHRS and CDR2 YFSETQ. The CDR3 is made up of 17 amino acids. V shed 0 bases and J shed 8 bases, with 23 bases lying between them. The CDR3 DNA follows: TGCGCCAGCAGCTTGGGGGGTCGAGGGACCGGCGGCTGGGGCTACACCTTC. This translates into CASSLGGRGTGGWGYTF.

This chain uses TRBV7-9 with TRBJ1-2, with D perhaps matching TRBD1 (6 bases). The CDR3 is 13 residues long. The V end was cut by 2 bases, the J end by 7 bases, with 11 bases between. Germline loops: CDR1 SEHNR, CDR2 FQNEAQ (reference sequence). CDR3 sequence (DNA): TGTGCCAGCAGCTTATCGGGACAAGCTGGCTACACCTTC. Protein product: CASSLSGQAGYTF.

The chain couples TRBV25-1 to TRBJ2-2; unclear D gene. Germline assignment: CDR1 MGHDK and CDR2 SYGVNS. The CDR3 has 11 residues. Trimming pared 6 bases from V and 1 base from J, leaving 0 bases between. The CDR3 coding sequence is TGTGCCAGCAGGAACACCGGGGAGCTGTTTTTT. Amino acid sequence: CASRNTGELFF.

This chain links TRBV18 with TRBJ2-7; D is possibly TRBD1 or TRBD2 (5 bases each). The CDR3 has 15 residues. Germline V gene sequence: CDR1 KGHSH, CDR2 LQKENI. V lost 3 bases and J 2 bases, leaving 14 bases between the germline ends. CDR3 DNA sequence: TGTGCCAGCTCACCTGGGACCGCCGAAGCCTACGAGCAGTACTTC. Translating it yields CASSPGTAEAYEQYF.

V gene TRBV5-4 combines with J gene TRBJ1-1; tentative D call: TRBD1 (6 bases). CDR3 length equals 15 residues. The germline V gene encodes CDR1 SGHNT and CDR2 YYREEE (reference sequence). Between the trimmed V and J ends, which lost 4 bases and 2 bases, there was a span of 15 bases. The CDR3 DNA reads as TGTGCCAGCAGCCCTTCGACAGGAACCAACACTGAAGCTTTCTTT. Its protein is CASSPSTGTNTEAFF.